The 9 T cell receptor beta chains presented below share a single source sample, sequenced in a study of blood T cell repertoires in COVID-19. Profiled with immunoSEQ multiplex PCR; TCRdb holds only in-frame clones, not every one. This table holds about 94,000 clones, about 80% found once. Sequences were obtained from peripheral blood. The receptors were sampled from a man aged 60 to 69 with acute or convalescent COVID-19.

The CDR3 region is CASSLEGDTEAFF. The DNA for the CDR3 is TGTGCCAGCAGCTTAGAAGGGGACACTGAAGCTTTCTTT. The chain combines TRBV7-3 with TRBJ1-1, with D possibly being TRBD1 (5 bases). V was pared by 2 bases and J by 3 bases, with 7 bases between. The CDR3 is 13 residues long. Germline V lookup: CDR1 SGHTA, CDR2 FQGTGA.

The V and J genes are TRBV5-1 and TRBJ2-2, with D tentatively TRBD1 (6 bases). With 8 bases removed from V and 3 bases from J, the gap between germline ends came to 14 bases. The CDR3 is 14 amino acids. Germline V gives CDR1 SGHRS, CDR2 YFSETQ. The CDR3 sequence: CASYPGADTGELFF. DNA of the CDR3: TGCGCCAGTTACCCAGGGGCGGACACCGGGGAGCTGTTTTTT.

This sequence joins TRBV7-9 and TRBJ2-5; possibly TRBD2 for D (6 bases). The V end was cut by 5 bases, the J end by 1 base, with 11 bases between. Germline V gene data show CDR1 as SEHNR and CDR2 as FQNEAQ (reference sequence). This CDR3 has 14 residues. The CDR3 DNA reads as TGTGCCAGCAGCCCAGATAGCGGCCAAGAGACCCAGTACTTC. Translating it yields CASSPDSGQETQYF.

The rearrangement joins TRBV11-3 to TRBJ2-2; 12 bases agree with TRBD1. Germline-derived CDR1 and CDR2 are SGHNT and YENEEA. The V segment lost 5 bases and the J segment 2 bases; nucleotides outside the gene matches: 6. The CDR3 covers 17 residues. The CDR3 spells CASSPGTGGTNTGELFF. The CDR3 nucleotides read TGTGCCAGCAGCCCCGGGACAGGGGGCACCAACACCGGGGAGCTGTTTTTT.

The chain employs TRBV5-1 and TRBJ2-7; a possible D gene is TRBD2 (6 bases). This CDR3 region has 15 residues. Germline assignment: CDR1 SGHRS and CDR2 YFSETQ. Deletions cut 0 bases from V and 4 bases from J, with 14 bases between. CDR3: CASSLDFEGLYEQYF. The CDR3 region has the DNA TGCGCCAGCAGCTTGGACTTCGAGGGACTTTACGAGCAGTACTTC.

This sequence joins TRBV5-1 and TRBJ1-4; TRBD1 might be the D (6 bases). With 4 bases removed from V and 3 bases from J, the gap between germline ends came to 10 bases. This CDR3 region has 14 residues. Germline CDR1 and CDR2: SGHRS and YFSETQ. The CDR3 DNA reads TGCGCCAGCAGCCCGGGACAACCTAATGAAAAACTGTTTTTT. Encoded protein: CASSPGQPNEKLFF.

V and J are TRBV9 and TRBJ2-7; maybe TRBD2 (6 bases). There are 16 residues in the CDR3. CDR1 and CDR2 from the germline V gene are SGDLS and YYNGEE. Trimming took 0 bases from V and 5 from J, leaving 18 bases between them. CDR3 protein: CASSVGRVSDYNEQYF. In DNA form, the CDR3 reads TGTGCCAGCAGCGTAGGGAGGGTCTCGGACTACAACGAGCAGTACTTC.

The CDR3 loop is CASSYTPGQGAYGYTF. The CDR3 nucleotides read TGTGCCAGCAGTTATACACCGGGACAGGGGGCCTATGGCTACACCTTC. The chain employs TRBV2 and TRBJ1-2; TRBD1 agrees at 12 bases. Losses at the gene ends were 5 bases for V and 4 bases for J; bases not matched to a gene: 8. CDR3 length: 16 amino acids. Germline V gene lookup returns CDR1 SNHLY and CDR2 FYNNEI.

The chain has TRBV24-1 and TRBJ1-4; the D gene is possibly TRBD1 (6 bases). Trimming pared 5 bases from V and 0 bases from J, leaving 6 bases between. This CDR3 is 14 amino acids long. Germline CDR1 KGHDR, CDR2 SFDVKD. This CDR3 reads CATSGTATNEKLFF. The CDR3 nucleotides are TGTGCCACCAGTGGGACAGCAACTAATGAAAAACTGTTTTTT.